A single sample is the source of the 5 T cell receptor beta chains below, sequenced in a study of blood T cell repertoires in COVID-19. Measured with immunoSEQ multiplex PCR; TCRdb has only the in-frame clones, and not every one. The table records about 140,000 clones, approximately 79% of them present only once. Sequenced input: peripheral blood. The receptors originated from a man between 45 and 60 years old with active or convalescent COVID-19.

The rearrangement links TRBV7-9 to TRBJ2-5; the match to TRBD2 covers 10 bases. The CDR3 contains 14 residues. Germline-derived CDR1 and CDR2 are SEHNR and FQNEAQ (reference sequence). The V and J ends lost 5 bases and 5 bases, in that order; junction bases with no gene match: 5. Written as DNA, the CDR3 is TGTGCCAGCAGCCCATTTAGCGGGGGGGAGACCCAGTACTTC. Translating gives CASSPFSGGETQYF.

In its sample, this clone was seen once. CDR3 in amino acids: CASSLAGGQGSQFF. CDR3 coding DNA: TGTGCCAGCAGCTTAGCCGGGGGACAGGGTAGTCAGTTCTTC. The chain combines TRBV7-9 with TRBJ2-1; 9 bases align to TRBD1. Trimming at V came to 0 bases and at J to 13 bases, leaving 7 bases not matched to a gene. Germline-derived CDR1 and CDR2 are SEHNR and FQNEAQ (reference sequence). The CDR3 consists of 14 residues.

This chain joins TRBV3-1 (or the pseudogene TRBV3-2) and TRBJ2-7; 10 bases align to TRBD2. Trimming at V came to 4 bases and at J to 6 bases, leaving 6 bases not matched to a gene. The CDR3 runs 14 residues. Germline lookup yields CDR1 LGHDT and CDR2 YNNKEL (reference sequence). CDR3 protein: CASSPASGRVEQYF. The CDR3 nucleotides are TGTGCCAGCAGCCCCGCCAGCGGGAGGGTCGAGCAGTACTTC.

V is TRBV2 and J is TRBJ2-7, with D possibly matching TRBD2 (5 bases). Germline lookup yields CDR1 SNHLY and CDR2 FYNNEI. The CDR3 extends over 13 amino acids. Deletions cut 4 bases from V and 3 bases from J, with 10 bases between. CDR3 in DNA: TGTGCCAGCAGTGGGCTAGCTGTCTACGAGCAGTACTTC. As protein: CASSGLAVYEQYF.

The V gene is TRBV3-1 (or the pseudogene TRBV3-2), the J gene TRBJ2-6, with D perhaps TRBD2 (6 bases). The CDR3 extends over 16 amino acids. With 0 bases removed from V and 2 bases from J, the gap between germline ends came to 8 bases. Germline CDR1 LGHDT, CDR2 YNNKEL (reference sequence). CDR3: CASSQEGGAGANVLTF. The CDR3, as DNA: TGTGCCAGCAGCCAAGAGGGAGGAGCTGGGGCCAACGTCCTGACTTTC.